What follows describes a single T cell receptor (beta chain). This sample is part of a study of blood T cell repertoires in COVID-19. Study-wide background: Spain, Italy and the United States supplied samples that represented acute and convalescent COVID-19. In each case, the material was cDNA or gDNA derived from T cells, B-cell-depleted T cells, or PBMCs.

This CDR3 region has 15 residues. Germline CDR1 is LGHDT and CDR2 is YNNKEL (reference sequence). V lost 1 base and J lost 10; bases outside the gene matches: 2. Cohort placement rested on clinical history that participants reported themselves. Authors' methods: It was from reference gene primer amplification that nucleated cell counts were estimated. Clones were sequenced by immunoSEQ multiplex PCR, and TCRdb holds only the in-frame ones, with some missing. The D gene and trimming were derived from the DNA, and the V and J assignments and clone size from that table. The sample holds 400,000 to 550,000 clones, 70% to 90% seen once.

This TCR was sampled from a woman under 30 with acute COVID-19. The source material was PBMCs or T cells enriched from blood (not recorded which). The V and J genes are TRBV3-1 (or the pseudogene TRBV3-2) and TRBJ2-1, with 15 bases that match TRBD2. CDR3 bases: TGTGCCAGCAGCCAAGGGACTAGCGGGGGGGCCGAGCAGTTCTTC. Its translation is CASSQGTSGGAEQFF.